A selection of T cell receptor beta chains follows, all from one sample in a study of blood T cell repertoires in COVID-19. The data were produced by immunoSEQ multiplex PCR, yet TCRdb's version contains in-frame clones alone and is incomplete. The data contain 150,000 to 200,000 clones, less than 90% of them singletons. The sample consisted of peripheral blood. These receptor sequences come from a woman aged 70-85 years with COVID-19, enrolled during active disease. CDR3s include the opening cysteine and the closing phenylalanine or tryptophan. A D gene is named only where the DNA matches it firmly. A row's size may be missing; if present it is once, few, many or a size class.

V gene: TRBV5-4
J gene: TRBJ1-2
clone size: .
D gene: .
CDR3 protein: CASRTGSIGSGYTF
CDR3 DNA: TGTGCCAGCAGGACGGGGAGTATAGGGTCCGGATACACCTTC

V gene: TRBV18
J gene: TRBJ1-1
clone size: .
D gene: .
CDR3 protein: CASSPPRGENTEAFF
CDR3 DNA: TGTGCCAGCTCACCACCTCGGGGGGAGAACACTGAAGCTTTCTTT

V gene: TRBV7-2
J gene: TRBJ2-3
clone size: .
D gene: .
CDR3 protein: CASSLRSNTDTQYF
CDR3 DNA: TGTGCCAGCAGCTTACGGAGCAACACAGATACGCAGTATTTT

V gene: TRBV28
J gene: TRBJ2-1
clone size: .
D gene: .
CDR3 protein: CASSFWAAEQFF
CDR3 DNA: TGTGCCAGCAGTTTTTGGGCAGCCGAGCAGTTCTTC

V gene: TRBV2
J gene: TRBJ2-2
clone size: .
D gene: TRBD1
CDR3 protein: CASNRDRSTGELFF
CDR3 DNA: TGTGCCAGCAACCGGGACAGGAGCACCGGGGAGCTGTTTTTT

V gene: TRBV28
J gene: TRBJ1-5
clone size: once
D gene: .
CDR3 protein: CASGLTRDQPQHF
CDR3 DNA: TGTGCCAGCGGGCTAACGAGGGATCAGCCCCAGCATTTT

V gene: TRBV5-4
J gene: TRBJ1-3
clone size: .
D gene: .
CDR3 protein: CASSLAGPTTGNTIYF
CDR3 DNA: TGTGCCAGCAGCTTGGCCGGTCCTACTACTGGAAACACCATATATTTT

V gene: TRBV30
J gene: TRBJ1-3
clone size: .
D gene: TRBD1
CDR3 protein: CAWSLTGGTGNTIYF
CDR3 DNA: TGTGCCTGGAGTTTAACAGGGGGAACAGGAAACACCATATATTTT

V gene: TRBV2
J gene: TRBJ2-3
clone size: few
D gene: .
CDR3 protein: CASAGSTDTQYF
CDR3 DNA: TGTGCCAGCGCGGGCAGCACAGATACGCAGTATTTT

V gene: TRBV5-1
J gene: TRBJ2-1
clone size: .
D gene: TRBD2
CDR3 protein: CASSLGASGDNEQFF
CDR3 DNA: TGCGCCAGCAGCTTGGGGGCTAGCGGAGACAATGAGCAGTTCTTC

V gene: TRBV28
J gene: TRBJ1-2
clone size: .
D gene: .
CDR3 protein: CASSSGQPDGYTF
CDR3 DNA: TGTGCCAGCAGTTCCGGACAGCCCGATGGCTACACCTTC

V gene: TRBV25-1
J gene: TRBJ2-1
clone size: once
D gene: .
CDR3 protein: CASSGGLYNEQFF
CDR3 DNA: TGTGCCAGCAGTGGTGGACTTTACAATGAGCAGTTCTTC